These 28 T cell receptor beta chains were all obtained from the same sample, sequenced in a study of OX40 agonist ivuxolimab in advanced cancers. Library generation was performed with the immunoSEQ multiplex PCR assay. TCRdb obtained this table from immuneACCESS and retained in-frame rearrangements with V and J assigned. These tables miss some clones; where compared with another copy, unresolved V genes account for less than half of the shortfall, and the remainder is unexplained. The sample records 100,000 or so clones, 90% of which are singletons. The biggest ten clones account for more than 0.25% of the sample. Sequenced material: CD4+ or CD8+ T cells sorted from blood, taken in a trial of the OX40 agonist ivuxolimab. The source is an adult with an advanced solid tumor such as melanoma, head and neck, liver or kidney cancer.

This chain joins TRBV4-3 and TRBJ2-1; the D gene is possibly TRBD2 (7 bases). CDR1 LGHNA and CDR2 YSLEER come from the germline V gene. The CDR3 consists of 18 residues. V dropped 1 base and J dropped 3 bases, with 19 bases sitting between them. The CDR3 region has the DNA TGCGCCAGCAGCCAAGTAGGGGGGGGGACTACTGACTACAATGAGCAGTTCTTC. Residues: CASSQVGGGTTDYNEQFF.

The V gene is TRBV5-1, the J gene TRBJ1-2, with 8 nucleotides matching TRBD1. The V gene's germline CDR1 is SGHRS and CDR2 YFSETQ. This CDR3 comprises 15 residues. V lost 4 bases to trimming and J lost 7 bases; unmatched junction nucleotides: 12. The CDR3, as DNA: TGCGCCAGCAGCCCGGCGGCTCAGGGGGCTAGTGGCTACACCTTC. It specifies CASSPAAQGASGYTF. Based on the CDR3 plus reference TRBV5-1 and TRBJ1-2, the full variable domain is KAGVTQTPRYLIKTRGQQVTLSCSPISGHRSVSWYQQTPGQGLQFLFEYFSETQRNKGNFPGRFSGRQFSNSRSEMNVSTLELGDSALYLCASSPAAQGASGYTFGSGTRLTVV.

This rearrangement joins TRBV5-4 to TRBJ2-7, with D possibly TRBD2 on 6 matching bases. CDR1 SGHNT and CDR2 YYREEE come from the germline V gene (reference sequence). The V and J ends lost 0 bases and 6 bases respectively, with 10 bases between them. The CDR3 is made up of 13 amino acids. The CDR3 DNA reads as TGTGCCAGCAGCTTGGCGGGGGTCGGCGAGCAGTACTTC. Translation: CASSLAGVGEQYF.

The chain uses TRBV11-1 and TRBJ2-7; possibly TRBD2 for D (6 bases). Germline V lookup: CDR1 SGHAT, CDR2 FQDESV (reference sequence). Trimming took off 0 bases at V and 7 bases at J, with 10 bases between the two ends. The CDR3 length is 13 residues. CDR3 coding DNA: TGTGCCAGCAGCTTAGCCCCGGAGGGGGAGCAGTACTTC. It is translated as CASSLAPEGEQYF.

The chain combines TRBV11-2 with TRBJ2-1; 13 nucleotides line up with TRBD2. CDR1 and CDR2 from the germline V gene are SGHAT and FQNNGV. The trim removed 2 bases at V and 7 bases at J, leaving 5 bases unmatched. The CDR3 consists of 16 residues. The CDR3 spells CASSLLGLAGINEQFF. Written as DNA, the CDR3 is TGTGCCAGCAGCTTACTGGGACTAGCGGGAATAAATGAGCAGTTCTTC.

This chain connects TRBV7-9 to TRBJ2-3, with 7 bases identical to TRBD2. This CDR3 has 16 residues. Germline lookup yields CDR1 SEHNR and CDR2 FQNEAQ (reference sequence). V was clipped by 1 base and J by 2 bases; unmatched bases: 6. As DNA, the CDR3 is TGTGCCAGCAGCTTAGGAGGTGGGACTAACACAGATACGCAGTATTTT. Amino acid sequence: CASSLGGGTNTDTQYF.

V is TRBV5-8 and J is TRBJ2-2; perhaps TRBD2 as D (6 bases). V was clipped by 3 bases and J by 6 bases, with 18 bases between them. Germline assignment: CDR1 SGHTS and CDR2 YDEGEE. There are 16 residues in the CDR3. CDR3 sequence (DNA): TGTGCCAGCAGCTCCAAGACTAGTAACCGGGCCGGGGAGCTGTTTTTT. Protein sequence: CASSSKTSNRAGELFF.

This sequence joins TRBV5-8 and TRBJ2-2, with D maybe TRBD2 (6 bases). Germline lookup yields CDR1 SGHTS and CDR2 YDEGEE. Deletions cut 1 base from V and 6 bases from J, with 7 bases between. The CDR3 length is 13 residues. CDR3 coding DNA: TGTGCCAGCAGCTTGCGCGGGGCCGGGGAGCTGTTTTTT. It codes for CASSLRGAGELFF.

In DNA, the CDR3 is TGTGCCAGCAGCCCGGGACACTTGCCCTACAATGAGCAGTTCTTC. Translated: CASSPGHLPYNEQFF. The V call is TRBV28, the J call TRBJ2-1, with TRBD1 as a possible D gene (6 bases). The CDR3 contains 15 residues. V lost 6 bases, J lost 2 bases, and 14 bases lay in between. Germline CDR1 MDHEN, CDR2 SYDVKM.

The chain is built from TRBV19 and TRBJ1-3, with 9 bases aligning to TRBD1. The CDR3 extends over 14 amino acids. Trimming at V came to 8 bases and at J to 2 bases, leaving 4 bases not matched to a gene. From germline, CDR1 is LNHDA and CDR2 SQIVND (reference sequence). The CDR3 loop reads CASRGTGTGNTIYF. The CDR3 DNA follows: TGTGCCAGTCGAGGGACAGGGACTGGAAACACCATATATTTT.

As DNA, the CDR3 is TGTGCCAGCAGCCTAAGGTACGAACTAGCGGGAGGCCCCCCAGATACGCAGTATTTT. Its protein product is CASSLRYELAGGPPDTQYF. The chain joins TRBV4-2 to TRBJ2-3; 12 bases are a match to TRBD2. The CDR3 is 19 residues long. Losses at the gene ends were 4 bases for V and 4 bases for J; bases not matched to a gene: 15. Germline V gives CDR1 LGHNA, CDR2 YNFKEQ.

The J gene is TRBJ2-7, the V gene TRBV11-2, with D unresolved. The CDR3 contains 14 residues. In germline, CDR1 is SGHAT, CDR2 FQNNGV. Between the trimmed V and J ends, which lost 5 bases and 3 bases, there was a span of 14 bases. The CDR3 region has the DNA TGTGCCAGCAGCCCAGTTGACCCGTACTACGAGCAGTACTTC. Protein sequence: CASSPVDPYYEQYF.

V and J are TRBV7-2 and TRBJ2-7; 7 bases fit TRBD1. Germline-derived CDR1 and CDR2 are SGHTA and FQGNSA. V dropped 2 bases and J dropped 4; count of bases not matched to a gene: 8. The CDR3 length is 15 residues. The CDR3: CASSLNRGSVYEQYF. The CDR3 DNA sequence: TGTGCCAGCAGCTTAAACAGGGGAAGTGTATACGAGCAGTACTTC.

The V and J genes are TRBV6-4 and TRBJ2-7; D not resolved. The CDR3 consists of 13 residues. V was shortened by 0 bases and J by 2 bases, with 5 bases between the two germline ends. Germline-derived CDR1 and CDR2 are MRHNA and SNTAGT. CDR3 nucleotide sequence: TGTGCCAGCAGTGACTCTAGGACCTACGAGCAGTACTTC. Translation gives CASSDSRTYEQYF.

The chain couples TRBV4-3 to TRBJ1-5, with D perhaps matching TRBD1 (6 bases). V lost 1 base to trimming and J lost 8 bases, with 12 bases between them. CDR3 length equals 14 residues. Germline CDR1 and CDR2: LGHNA and YSLEER. CDR3 bases: TGCGCCAGCAGCCAAGCGGGGGCCCAGGAGCCCCAGCATTTT. Its translation is CASSQAGAQEPQHF.

CDR3 sequence (DNA): TGTGCCAGCTCCCGGGGGTCTGGGGCCAACGTCCTGACTTTC. It translates to CASSRGSGANVLTF. The rearrangement joins TRBV18 to TRBJ2-6; D is possibly TRBD2 (6 bases). V lost 6 bases and J 1 base, leaving 7 bases between the germline ends. CDR3 size: 14 residues. Germline CDR1 and CDR2: KGHSH and LQKENI. The full variable domain, rest sourced from reference TRBV18 and TRBJ2-6, is NAGVMQNPRHLVRRRGQEARLRCSPMKGHSHVYWYRQLPEEGLKFMVYLQKENIIDESGMPKERFSAEFPKEGPSILRIQQVVRGDSAAYFCASSRGSGANVLTFGAGSRLTVL.

The J gene is TRBJ2-5, the V gene TRBV5-1; 7 nucleotides agree with TRBD1. CDR1 and CDR2 from the germline V gene are SGHRS and YFSETQ. V lost 0 bases and J lost 5; bases outside the gene matches: 7. The CDR3 spans 15 residues. CDR3 amino acids: CASSLEQGLWETQYF. DNA of the CDR3: TGCGCCAGCAGCTTGGAACAGGGGCTTTGGGAGACCCAGTACTTC.

The genes are TRBV6-1 and TRBJ2-5; 12 bases line up with TRBD2. V lost 7 bases and J lost 7; bases outside the gene matches: 7. CDR1 and CDR2 (germline): MNHNS, SASEGT. This CDR3 is 14 amino acids long. The CDR3 loop reads CASKTSGSVSTQYF. The CDR3 bases are TGTGCCAGCAAGACTAGCGGGAGTGTATCGACCCAGTACTTC.

This clone showed up just once. The J gene is TRBJ1-1, the V gene TRBV7-3, with D possibly TRBD1 on 5 matching bases. The V end lost 4 bases, the J end lost 11 bases, and 14 bases lay between the germline ends. CDR3 length: 12 residues. Germline CDR1 SGHTA, CDR2 FQGTGA. The CDR3 coding sequence is TGTGCCAGCAGCTACGGAGGGGCTGGGGCTTTCTTT. Protein: CASSYGGAGAFF.

V usage is TRBV6-6 and J usage is TRBJ1-5, with unresolved D. The CDR3 length is 14 residues. Trimming took off 0 bases at V and 5 bases at J, with 8 bases between the two ends. Germline assignment: CDR1 MNHNY and CDR2 SVGAGI (reference sequence). Here the CDR3 DNA reads TGTGCCAGCAGTTACTCCACCAGTGATCAGCCCCAGCATTTT. This sequence encodes CASSYSTSDQPQHF.

This rearrangement joins TRBV6-1 to TRBJ2-5, with no clear D. Germline V gene lookup returns CDR1 MNHNS and CDR2 SASEGT. V lost 8 bases and J lost 1, with 2 bases in between. CDR3 length: 10 amino acids. CDR3 protein: CASRQETQYF. Written as DNA, the CDR3 is TGTGCCAGCCGCCAAGAGACCCAGTACTTC.

This chain links TRBV7-8 with TRBJ1-1; D call uncertain. Germline lookup yields CDR1 SGHVS and CDR2 FQNEAQ. V was cut by 1 base and J by 0 bases, with 9 bases left in between. The CDR3 length is 15 residues. The DNA of the CDR3 is TGTGCCAGCAGCTTAGTAGGTCAGCTGAACACTGAAGCTTTCTTT. It encodes CASSLVGQLNTEAFF.

The gene calls are TRBV27 and TRBJ2-3; 9 nucleotides agree with TRBD2. Germline assignment: CDR1 MNHEY and CDR2 SMNVEV (reference sequence). With V trimmed by 3 bases and J by 0 bases, 4 bases remained unmatched. The CDR3 totals 16 residues. This chain's CDR3 is CASSFGTSRSTDTQYF. CDR3 in DNA: TGTGCCAGCAGTTTTGGGACTAGCCGTAGCACAGATACGCAGTATTTT.

The chain is built from TRBV19 and TRBJ1-2; D not resolved. V lost 4 bases and J 2 bases, leaving 11 bases between the germline ends. The CDR3 loop spans 14 amino acids. CDR1 is LNHDA, CDR2 SQIVND, per germline (reference sequence). CDR3 nucleotides: TGTGCCAGTAGTACCCTAGGGCAGAACTATGGCTACACCTTC. Its protein is CASSTLGQNYGYTF.

The chain is built from TRBV15 and TRBJ2-5; D is unresolved. CDR1 LNHNV and CDR2 YYDKDF come from the germline V gene (reference sequence). Between the trimmed V and J ends, which lost 1 base and 2 bases, there was a span of 5 bases. This CDR3 region has 13 residues. The CDR3 DNA follows: TGTGCCACCAGCAGAGGACTTCAAGAGACCCAGTACTTC. Amino acid sequence: CATSRGLQETQYF.

V is TRBV7-3 and J is TRBJ2-1; 12 bases are shared with TRBD2. This CDR3 is built from 16 residues. V shed 5 bases, J shed 4 bases, and the junction held 6 bases outside the gene matches. The germline V gene encodes CDR1 SGHTA and CDR2 FQGTGA. The CDR3 sequence is CASSRTSGTGYNEQFF. The CDR3 DNA follows: TGTGCCAGCAGCCGGACTAGCGGGACGGGGTACAATGAGCAGTTCTTC. Full variable domain (remainder filled in from reference TRBV7-3 and TRBJ2-1): GAGVSQTPSNKVTEKGKYVELRCDPISGHTALYWYRQSLGQGPEFLIYFQGTGAADDSGLPNDRFFAVRPEGSVSTLKIQRTERGDSAVYLCASSRTSGTGYNEQFFGPGTRLTVL.

This clone was found a few times. The V call is TRBV28, the J call TRBJ2-7, with 8 bases fitting TRBD1. After removal of 8 bases from V and 2 bases from J, the junction contained 5 bases not matched to a gene. The V gene's germline CDR1 is MDHEN and CDR2 SYDVKM. The CDR3 has 13 residues. CDR3 nucleotides: TGTGCCAGCCGGTGGACAGGGACCTACGAGCAGTACTTC. It codes for CASRWTGTYEQYF.

The chain combines TRBV10-3 with TRBJ1-5; TRBD1 matches 9 bases. The germline gives CDR1 ENHRY, CDR2 SYGVKD. Unmatched junction bases numbered 8, after V lost 6 bases and J lost 5 bases. This CDR3 is built from 15 residues. CDR3 protein: CAIRGEQGADQPQHF. DNA for the CDR3: TGTGCCATCAGGGGAGAACAGGGGGCCGATCAGCCCCAGCATTTT.